The 6 T cell receptor beta chains given below trace back to one sample, sequenced in a study of response to subunit inactivated influenza vaccine. TCRdb recomputed calls from the RT-PCR reads with MiXCR, one row per CDR3 protein. The sample gives 550,000 to 650,000 distinct CDR3 sequences, about 11% of which show up once; roughly 10% is in the top ten. Material: PBMCs from blood, obtained on the day of vaccination. The receptors here all came from a man between 45 and 60 years old who received an inactivated influenza vaccine.

This clonotype was observed a handful of times. The CDR3 loop is CASSQTPGQWEFWETQYF. The CDR3 coding sequence is TGCGCCAGCAGTCAGACCCCGGGACAGTGGGAGTTTTGGGAGACCCAGTACTTC. This sequence joins TRBV5-1 and TRBJ2-5; 7 nucleotides agree with TRBD1. From germline, CDR1 is SGHRS and CDR2 YFSETQ. The ends lost 5 bases at V and 5 bases at J; junction bases unmatched: 21. The CDR3 sequence is 18 residues long.

This clonotype has more than one count but fewer than ten. The J gene is TRBJ1-5, the V gene TRBV5-6; D is unresolved. The V end lost 1 base, the J end lost 0 bases, and 8 bases lay between the germline ends. The CDR3 loop spans 15 amino acids. Per the germline V gene, CDR1 is SGHDT and CDR2 is YYEEEE. DNA of the CDR3: TGTGCCAGCAGCTTGACGGGAATTAGCAATCAGCCCCAGCATTTT. This codes for CASSLTGISNQPQHF.

This clonotype was observed many times. CDR3 coding DNA: TGTGCCACCAGTGATGCTAGACTACGGGACTCCCGACCCTACAATGAGCAGTTCTTC. Encoded protein: CATSDARLRDSRPYNEQFF. V is TRBV24-1 and J is TRBJ2-1; D may be TRBD2 (6 bases). Trimming stripped 3 bases from V and 2 bases from J, with 22 bases between. Per germline, CDR1 KGHDR and CDR2 SFDVKD. This CDR3 is built from 19 residues.

This clonotype was seen at least ten times. As DNA, the CDR3 is TGCAGCGTTGAACACCCTGGGGCAGGGCAATCCGAGCAGTACTTC. This translates into CSVEHPGAGQSEQYF. The chain couples TRBV29-1 to TRBJ2-7; D is perhaps TRBD1 (5 bases). Trimming left V 2 bases short and J 6 bases short, with 20 bases between. Per the germline V gene, CDR1 is SQVTM and CDR2 is ANQGSEA. This CDR3 has 15 amino acids.

Only a few counts were recorded for this clonotype. The V and J genes are TRBV5-1 and TRBJ2-5; D remains unclear. This CDR3 comprises 14 residues. Trimming pared 0 bases from V and 3 bases from J, leaving 9 bases between. Looked up from germline, CDR1 is SGHRS and CDR2 is YFSETQ. The CDR3 nucleotides read TGCGCCAGCAGCTTGGCCGGCAGTAAAGAGACCCAGTACTTC. Translation gives CASSLAGSKETQYF.

This clonotype occurred a few times. The chain couples TRBV20-1 to TRBJ1-2; 7 positions match TRBD1. Trimming removed 1 base from V and 2 bases from J; junction bases left unmatched: 4. The CDR3 is made up of 14 amino acids. Germline values: CDR1 DFQATT, CDR2 SNEGSKA (reference sequence). DNA for the CDR3: TGCAGTGCTAGAGGACAGGGAGCGAACTATGGCTACACCTTC. Translation: CSARGQGANYGYTF.